This T cell receptor (beta chain) derives from a study of PD-L1 blockade in urothelial cancer. The germline CDR1 and CDR2 sequences are MNHEY and SVGAGI. This CDR3 has 13 residues. Trimming at V came to 6 bases and at J to 8 bases, leaving 6 bases not matched to a gene. Method: immunoSEQ multiplex PCR; TCRdb's copy keeps in-frame clones and lacks some. The sample has 100,000 to 150,000 clones, more than 70% seen once. Time point indicated: peripheral blood 6 weeks after treatment start. This clone was picked up a small number of times. Sample: PBMCs, taken around atezolizumab (anti-PD-L1) treatment. The rearrangement links TRBV6-5 to TRBJ2-1, with TRBD2 identical over 8 bases. This clonotype was obtained from a man between 45 and 60 years old with urothelial cancer. The CDR3 DNA follows: TGTGCCAGCAGCCAGGGACTAGTAGATGAGCAGTTCTTC. Translated, it gives CASSQGLVDEQFF.